The sequence of this T cell receptor (beta chain) was determined in a study of T-cell reconstitution after alpha-beta-depleted transplantation in children. It was with unique molecular identifiers that the TCRbeta library was prepared. TCRdb reanalysed the PCR reads using MiXCR and keeps one entry per CDR3 protein. Found here are around 410,000 distinct CDR3 sequences, roughly a tenth of them singletons; the top ten hold roughly 5.1%. The sample here was PBMCs from the stem cell graft donor, taken from the stem cell graft. This clonotype originated in a human donor who donated a stem cell graft to a child with acute myeloid leukemia.

CDR3 sequence (DNA): TGCGCCAGCAGCTTGTCACAGCTCGGGGCTTCTGGGGCCAACGTCCTGACTTTC. It translates to CASSLSQLGASGANVLTF. The V gene is TRBV5-1, the J gene TRBJ2-6; D may be TRBD1 or TRBD2 (5 bases each). V lost 1 base and J 1 base, leaving 15 bases between the germline ends. The germline V gene has CDR1 SGHRS and CDR2 YFSETQ. The CDR3 consists of 18 residues.